These 26 T cell receptor beta chains were sequenced from one sample in a study of human T cells and chemical hapten exposure. TCRdb reprocessed the RACE reads via MiXCR and lists one record per CDR3 protein. Of about 47,000 distinct CDR3 sequences in the sample, around 4% are singletons; the top ten hold about 6%. As to time point: healthy volunteer bleed at 6 weeks. It was unfractionated whole blood from which total RNA was extracted. The sequenced material came from whole blood. These receptors were obtained from a human donor in good health. Some clones in this sample may be carry-over from other donors' samples.

This clonotype was seen at least ten times. The chain combines TRBV24-1 with TRBJ1-2; no firm D call. Germline V lookup: CDR1 KGHDR, CDR2 SFDVKD. CDR3 size: 12 residues. V dropped 5 bases and J dropped 8 bases, with 11 bases sitting between them. CDR3 protein: CATSGVPGGYTF. Written as DNA, the CDR3 is TGTGCCACCAGTGGGGTCCCTGGGGGCTACACCTTC.

The sample holds many counts of this clonotype. The J gene is TRBJ2-3, the V gene TRBV3-1, with D possibly matching TRBD1 (5 bases). V shed 0 bases and J shed 5 bases, with 15 bases lying between them. Germline loops: CDR1 LGHDT, CDR2 YNNKEL (reference sequence). The CDR3 has 16 amino acids. The CDR3, as DNA: TGTGCCAGCAGCCAAGAAGGATCAGGGTTGGTAGATACGCAGTATTTT. Residues: CASSQEGSGLVDTQYF.

The chain joins TRBV29-1 to TRBJ2-7; no reliable D call. Germline loops: CDR1 SQVTM, CDR2 ANQGSEA. The CDR3 covers 14 residues. V was clipped by 0 bases and J by 6 bases, with 15 bases between them. The CDR3: CSVEEPGRSSEQYF. The CDR3 coding sequence is TGCAGCGTTGAAGAACCTGGACGATCTTCCGAGCAGTACTTC.

Ten or more counts support this clonotype. This sequence joins TRBV29-1 and TRBJ2-1; 9 bases line up with TRBD2. The CDR3 covers 14 residues. Germline V gene lookup returns CDR1 SQVTM and CDR2 ANQGSEA. V trimming: 7 bases; J trimming: 7 bases; junction bases outside the gene matches: 11. The CDR3 spells CSARLAAGGNEQFF. The CDR3 coding sequence is TGCAGCGCTAGACTAGCGGCAGGAGGGAATGAGCAGTTCTTC.

This clonotype showed up just a few times. The genes are TRBV5-1 and TRBJ1-1, with TRBD1 matching over 9 bases. Germline V gene data show CDR1 as SGHRS and CDR2 as YFSETQ. The CDR3 is 15 amino acids. V gave up 5 bases and J gave up 3 bases; unmatched junction bases: 8. CDR3 amino acids: CASSHEGQGYTEAFF. The CDR3 DNA reads TGCGCCAGCAGTCACGAGGGACAGGGATACACTGAAGCTTTCTTT. The full variable domain, with the rest looked up from reference TRBV5-1 and TRBJ1-1, is KAGVTQTPRYLIKTRGQQVTLSCSPISGHRSVSWYQQTPGQGLQFLFEYFSETQRNKGNFPGRFSGRQFSNSRSEMNVSTLELGDSALYLCASSHEGQGYTEAFFGQGTRLTVV.

At least ten counts were recorded for this clonotype. The rearrangement links TRBV20-1 to TRBJ2-7, with 11 bases lining up with TRBD2. The trim removed 1 base at V and 3 bases at J, leaving 11 bases unmatched. This CDR3 has 17 amino acids. From germline, CDR1 is DFQATT and CDR2 SNEGSKA (reference sequence). In DNA form, the CDR3 reads TGCAGTGCTAGAGCGACTCGGGCTAGCGGGAGGAACTACGAGCAGTACTTC. It is translated as CSARATRASGRNYEQYF.

Many counts were recorded for this clonotype. The chain links TRBV2 to TRBJ2-1; D not certain. The CDR3 contains 14 residues. The germline V and J ends were trimmed by 8 bases and 6 bases, with 17 bases remaining between them. CDR1 is SNHLY, CDR2 FYNNEI, per germline. The CDR3 region is CASAALLYANEQFF. The CDR3 DNA sequence: TGTGCCAGCGCTGCCCTGCTGTACGCCAATGAGCAGTTCTTC.

This clonotype was picked up many times. Here the CDR3 reads CASSLVLNTGELFF. The CDR3 DNA sequence: TGTGCCAGCAGTTTGGTGCTGAACACCGGGGAGCTGTTTTTT. The V and J genes are TRBV12-3 or TRBV12-4 and TRBJ2-2, with D uncertain. The ends were cut back, 3 bases at V and 1 base at J, with 6 bases in the middle. This CDR3 is built from 14 residues.

In its sample, this clonotype was seen many times. This chain links TRBV13 with TRBJ1-2; no clear D. V was cut by 4 bases and J by 2 bases, with 17 bases left in between. Per the germline V gene, CDR1 is PRHDT and CDR2 is FYEKMQ (reference sequence). This CDR3 comprises 16 residues. CDR3 loop: CASSSALLHLNYGYTF. In DNA form, the CDR3 reads TGTGCCAGCAGCTCCGCACTCCTTCACCTGAACTATGGCTACACCTTC.

This clonotype was recorded at least ten times. The chain links TRBV5-1 to TRBJ2-5; D remains ambiguous. The CDR3 extends over 12 amino acids. V gave up 2 bases and J gave up 5 bases, with 7 bases separating them. From germline, CDR1 is SGHRS and CDR2 YFSETQ. This chain's CDR3 is CASSLNVETQYF. The CDR3 nucleotides are TGCGCCAGCAGCTTAAACGTTGAGACCCAGTACTTC.

This clonotype was found many times. CDR3 region: CASSSGPVSGRDQDTQYF. The CDR3 coding sequence is TGTGCCAGCAGCTCAGGGCCAGTGAGCGGGAGGGACCAAGATACGCAGTATTTT. The rearrangement joins TRBV11-2 to TRBJ2-3; 10 bases are shared with TRBD2. CDR1 and CDR2 from the germline V gene are SGHAT and FQNNGV. V was clipped by 4 bases and J by 5 bases; unmatched bases: 15. The CDR3 is 18 residues long.

J is TRBJ2-2 and V is TRBV10-3; D might be TRBD1 or TRBD2, each matching 5 bases. The length of the CDR3 is 16 residues. Trimming removed 2 bases at V and 0 bases at J, with 10 bases between. Germline V gene data show CDR1 as ENHRY and CDR2 as SYGVKD. The CDR3 spells CAISEEGRANTGELFF. The DNA of the CDR3 is TGTGCCATCAGTGAGGAGGGGAGAGCGAACACCGGGGAGCTGTTTTTT.

This clonotype was counted at least ten times. V and J are TRBV30 and TRBJ1-5, with D perhaps matching TRBD1 (5 bases). CDR1 is GTSNPN, CDR2 SVGIG, per germline (reference sequence). Trimming cost V 5 bases and J 9 bases, with 17 bases left between them. The CDR3 covers 13 residues. DNA of the CDR3: TGTGCCTGGGCAATCCAGGGCGTGTCGCCCCAGCATTTT. It specifies CAWAIQGVSPQHF.

This clonotype came up many times. The V and J genes are TRBV20-1 and TRBJ1-1, with TRBD1 matching over 7 bases. CDR3 length equals 15 residues. The ends lost 5 bases at V and 2 bases at J; junction bases unmatched: 11. From germline, CDR1 is DFQATT and CDR2 SNEGSKA (reference sequence). The CDR3: CSAPNTGQLNTEAFF. The DNA for the CDR3 is TGCAGTGCTCCAAACACGGGACAGCTTAACACTGAAGCTTTCTTT.

This clonotype was counted at least ten times. The chain couples TRBV4-1 to TRBJ1-5, with a tentative D call TRBD1 (5 bases). In germline, CDR1 is MGHRA, CDR2 YSYEKL. The CDR3 is 14 residues long. V lost 6 bases, J lost 3 bases, and 12 bases lay in between. CDR3 region: CASSPEGVNQPQHF. DNA for the CDR3: TGCGCCAGCAGTCCCGAAGGGGTCAATCAGCCCCAGCATTTT.

This clonotype was detected a few times. V gene TRBV4-1 combines with J gene TRBJ2-3; D is unclear. Between the trimmed V and J ends, which lost 0 bases and 6 bases, there was a span of 7 bases. The CDR3 extends over 13 amino acids. Germline CDR1 is MGHRA and CDR2 is YSYEKL. This CDR3 is CASSQEVRDTQYF. The DNA of the CDR3 is TGCGCCAGCAGCCAAGAAGTAAGGGATACGCAGTATTTT.

This clonotype was seen at least ten times. The chain is built from TRBV20-1 and TRBJ2-1, with TRBD2 matching 10 bases. V gave up 5 bases and J gave up 4 bases; unmatched junction bases: 14. There are 17 residues in the CDR3. Germline-derived CDR1 and CDR2 are DFQATT and SNEGSKA (reference sequence). DNA for the CDR3: TGCAGTGCTGGAAAGCGAGTCAGCGGGAGGGTGTACAATGAGCAGTTCTTC. As protein: CSAGKRVSGRVYNEQFF.

This clonotype was detected ten times or more. The V call is TRBV12-3 or TRBV12-4, the J call TRBJ2-7; 8 nucleotides match TRBD1. The CDR3 sequence is 17 residues long. With 4 bases clipped from V and 2 bases from J, the junction kept 13 bases outside the gene matches. Here the CDR3 DNA reads TGTGCCAGCAGTTCCGGGAGCAGGGGGCCCCTTGCCTACGAGCAGTACTTC. Its protein product is CASSSGSRGPLAYEQYF.

This clonotype was found many times. This chain connects TRBV6-2 or TRBV6-3 to TRBJ2-7; 13 nucleotides agree with TRBD2. Germline V lookup: CDR1 MNHEY, CDR2 SVGEGT. The CDR3 runs to 15 residues. Losses at the gene ends were 4 bases for V and 5 bases for J; bases not matched to a gene: 5. The CDR3 region is CASSSGLAGDHEQYF. As DNA, the CDR3 is TGTGCCAGCAGTTCCGGACTAGCGGGAGACCACGAGCAGTACTTC.

This clonotype was detected many times. V and J are TRBV14 and TRBJ2-7; TRBD2 matches 14 bases. The CDR3 length is 15 residues. Per germline, CDR1 SGHDN and CDR2 FVKESK. Losses at the gene ends were 4 bases for V and 6 bases for J; bases not matched to a gene: 5. CDR3 DNA sequence: TGTGCCAGCAGCCTTGGACTAGCGGGAGGAGGCGAGCAGTACTTC. It translates to CASSLGLAGGGEQYF.

Notes on this clonotype: Possible read error: a much larger clone is one base away. This CDR3 is missing its conserved last phenylalanine or tryptophan, likely due to a read error. The V call is TRBV20-1, the J call TRBJ2-1; D not resolved. CDR3 length: 14 residues. Germline lookup yields CDR1 DFQATT and CDR2 SNEGSKA (reference sequence). Deletions cut 2 bases from V and 0 bases from J, with 8 bases between. The CDR3 reads CSARRVSSYNEQFY. CDR3 nucleotide sequence: TGCAGTGCTAGAAGGGTTAGCTCCTACAATGAGCAGTTCTAC.

This clonotype was counted between two and nine times. Here the CDR3 DNA reads TGTGCCAGCAGCTTGACAGGGGCAGAGGCTTTCTTT. It is translated as CASSLTGAEAFF. This chain connects TRBV5-4 to TRBJ1-1; TRBD1 matches 7 bases. The CDR3 runs 12 residues. Losses at the gene ends were 1 base for V and 11 bases for J; bases not matched to a gene: 5. Germline V gene lookup returns CDR1 SGHNT and CDR2 YYREEE (reference sequence).

This clonotype was detected only a few times. The V and J genes are TRBV5-4 and TRBJ1-5; maybe TRBD1 (5 bases). V was cut by 4 bases and J by 3 bases, with 11 bases left in between. CDR3 length: 14 amino acids. CDR1 SGHNT and CDR2 YYREEE come from the germline V gene (reference sequence). Here the CDR3 reads CASSRGTANQPQHF. The CDR3 DNA is TGTGCCAGCAGCCGTGGGACGGCCAATCAGCCCCAGCATTTT.

Many counts were recorded for this clonotype. The chain combines TRBV7-3 with TRBJ2-1; D is ambiguous. The length of the CDR3 is 14 residues. The V end lost 1 base, the J end lost 9 bases, and 13 bases lay between the germline ends. CDR1 is SGHTA and CDR2 is FQGTGA in the germline V gene. In DNA form, the CDR3 reads TGTGCCAGCAGCTTAAGTGGCGCGAACGGTGAGCAGTTCTTC. Its protein is CASSLSGANGEQFF.

In its sample, this clonotype was seen many times. This rearrangement joins TRBV24-1 to TRBJ2-1; no clear D gene. This CDR3 spans 12 amino acids. Germline V gives CDR1 KGHDR, CDR2 SFDVKD. Between the trimmed V and J ends, which lost 2 bases and 5 bases, there was a span of 3 bases. The CDR3, as DNA: TGTGCCACCAGTGATTCGGACAATGAGCAGTTCTTC. It is translated as CATSDSDNEQFF.

In its sample, this clonotype was seen many times. The chain recombines TRBV28 with TRBJ1-1; D call uncertain. Germline CDR1 is MDHEN and CDR2 is SYDVKM. The CDR3 has 13 amino acids. The ends were cut back, 10 bases at V and 0 bases at J, with 12 bases in the middle. DNA of the CDR3: TGTGCCACGCTCGGACGGGTGAACACTGAAGCTTTCTTT. Protein product: CATLGRVNTEAFF.